These 24 T cell receptor beta chains share one sample of origin, sequenced in a study of cytomegalovirus exposure and HLA in healthy donors. The primer mix had 60 Vbeta and 13 Jbeta primers. Libraries were prepared by immunoSEQ multiplex PCR; TCRdb keeps only in-frame clonotypes and omits some of them. The sample carries 200,000 to 250,000 clones, roughly 73% recorded once. The sequencing input was PBMCs. All receptors derive from a boy younger than 18 in good health and CMV-seronegative.

This clone was seen a handful of times. The chain recombines TRBV18 with TRBJ2-7; D is undetermined. Trimming removed 6 bases from V and 0 bases from J, with 3 bases in between. Germline CDR1 and CDR2: KGHSH and LQKENI. The length of the CDR3 is 11 residues. CDR3 sequence: CASSRSYEQYF. As DNA, the CDR3 is TGTGCCAGCTCTCGCTCCTACGAGCAGTACTTC. The full variable domain, completed using reference TRBV18 and TRBJ2-7, is NAGVMQNPRHLVRRRGQEARLRCSPMKGHSHVYWYRQLPEEGLKFMVYLQKENIIDESGMPKERFSAEFPKEGPSILRIQQVVRGDSAAYFCASSRSYEQYFGPGTRLTVT.

This clone was seen only a few times. The V gene is TRBV19, the J gene TRBJ2-1, with TRBD2 matching over 7 bases. V dropped 9 bases and J dropped 13; count of bases not matched to a gene: 9. Germline V gene lookup returns CDR1 LNHDA and CDR2 SQIVND (reference sequence). The CDR3 extends over 11 amino acids. CDR3 protein: CASRGLAVQFF. CDR3 bases: TGTGCCAGCCGCGGCCTAGCGGTCCAGTTCTTC.

The genes are TRBV7-9 and TRBJ2-7, with D perhaps TRBD1 (5 bases). CDR3 length: 15 residues. Germline loops: CDR1 SEHNR, CDR2 FQNEAQ (reference sequence). Trimming shortened V by 0 bases and J by 0 bases, and 9 bases separated the two germline ends. CDR3 protein: CASSLARTPSYEQYF. DNA of the CDR3: TGTGCCAGCAGCTTAGCAAGGACACCCTCCTACGAGCAGTACTTC. Looking up the rest from reference TRBV7-9 and TRBJ2-7 gives the full variable domain: DTGVSQNPRHKITKRGQNVTFRCDPISEHNRLYWYRQTLGQGPEFLTYFQNEAQLEKSRLLSDRFSAERPKGSFSTLEIQRTEQGDSAMYLCASSLARTPSYEQYFGPGTRLTVT.

This chain uses TRBV7-6 with TRBJ2-2; D is uncertain. Germline V CDR1 and CDR2: SGHVS, FNYEAQ. V was pared by 0 bases and J by 6 bases, with 8 bases between. CDR3 length equals 14 residues. CDR3 protein: CASSLASISGELFF. CDR3 DNA: TGTGCCAGCAGCTTAGCGAGCATATCCGGGGAGCTGTTTTTT.

Turning to this clone: Additional DNA sequences in this sample encode the identical CDR3. The V call is TRBV10-3, the J call TRBJ2-1; 8 bases match TRBD2. V lost 10 bases to trimming and J lost 5 bases; unmatched junction nucleotides: 19. This CDR3 has 17 residues. The germline CDR1 and CDR2 sequences are ENHRY and SYGVKD. The chain's CDR3 is CATTPGLGLEGNNEQFF. CDR3 DNA: TGTGCCACCACGCCGGGTCTGGGACTAGAAGGGAACAATGAGCAGTTCTTC.

The chain uses TRBV27 and TRBJ2-3; possibly TRBD2 for D (8 bases). V lost 2 bases and J 0 bases, leaving 18 bases between the germline ends. From germline, CDR1 is MNHEY and CDR2 SMNVEV (reference sequence). The CDR3 loop spans 18 amino acids. The chain's CDR3 is CASSLRGLASGSTDTQYF. In nucleotides, the CDR3 is TGTGCCAGCAGTTTAAGGGGGCTAGCTAGCGGGAGCACAGATACGCAGTATTTT.

The CDR3 is CSVLGLRYGYTF. The CDR3 bases are TGCAGCGTCTTGGGTCTGCGGTATGGCTACACCTTC. The chain couples TRBV29-1 to TRBJ1-2; D is ambiguous. The CDR3 has 12 amino acids. Germline-derived CDR1 and CDR2 are SQVTM and ANQGSEA. Trimming took off 6 bases at V and 5 bases at J, with 13 bases between the two ends.

The chain carries TRBV27 and TRBJ2-7, with 7 nucleotides matching TRBD1. The germline V gene has CDR1 MNHEY and CDR2 SMNVEV (reference sequence). Trimming took 2 bases from V and 5 from J; bases not matched to a gene: 6. The CDR3 runs to 14 residues. The CDR3 coding sequence is TGTGCCAGCAGTTTAGTACAGGGGATCCACGAGCAGTACTTC. Translating gives CASSLVQGIHEQYF.

J is TRBJ2-2 and V is TRBV2, with D unclear. CDR3 length: 14 amino acids. With 11 bases removed from V and 2 bases from J, the gap between germline ends came to 15 bases. The V gene's germline CDR1 is SNHLY and CDR2 FYNNEI. This CDR3 is CAGSPTYNTGELFF. In DNA form, the CDR3 reads TGTGCCGGCTCACCGACTTACAACACCGGGGAGCTGTTTTTT.

The count of this clone is one. The V and J genes are TRBV9 and TRBJ2-3; 16 nucleotides agree with TRBD2. CDR1 is SGDLS and CDR2 is YYNGEE in the germline V gene. The CDR3 is made up of 22 amino acids. V lost 0 bases to trimming and J lost 2 bases; unmatched junction nucleotides: 15. The CDR3 nucleotides read TGTGCCAGCAGCGTAGCTAATATGGGACTAGCGGGGGGGGCGGGGTACACAGATACGCAGTATTTT. This translates into CASSVANMGLAGGAGYTDTQYF.

V and J are TRBV4-1 and TRBJ2-5; D is unclear. The DNA end favors TRBJ2-7, so the J call may be wrong. CDR1 is MGHRA, CDR2 YSYEKL, per germline. CDR3 length: 17 residues. CDR3 nucleotide sequence: TGCGCCAGCAGCCAAAGATATATATCGGGTCTAACTGTCGAGCAGTACTTC. It specifies CASSQRYISGLTVEQYF.

V is TRBV9 and J is TRBJ2-7, with D possibly matching TRBD1 (6 bases). CDR1 and CDR2 (germline): SGDLS, YYNGEE. The V end lost 7 bases, the J end lost 1 base, and 12 bases lay between the germline ends. There are 13 residues in the CDR3. The CDR3 region is CASARQESYEQYF. The CDR3 DNA sequence: TGTGCCAGCGCCCGACAGGAGTCCTACGAGCAGTACTTC.

The CDR3: CASSSDRVGEKLFF. CDR3 nucleotides: TGCGCCAGCAGCTCGGACAGGGTGGGTGAAAAACTGTTTTTT. V and J are TRBV5-1 and TRBJ1-4, with TRBD1 identical over 8 bases. With V trimmed by 3 bases and J by 7 bases, 5 bases remained unmatched. CDR3 length: 14 residues. Germline V lookup: CDR1 SGHRS, CDR2 YFSETQ.

The V gene is TRBV19, the J gene TRBJ2-7; TRBD1 matches 7 bases. The CDR3 is 15 amino acids. The V gene's germline CDR1 is LNHDA and CDR2 SQIVND (reference sequence). J lost 4 bases, V lost 5 bases, and 11 bases had no gene match. CDR3 protein: CASSWDSQKVYEQYF. CDR3 in DNA: TGTGCCAGTAGTTGGGACAGCCAGAAGGTGTACGAGCAGTACTTC.

CDR3 coding DNA: TGTGCCAGCAGCGCGACAGGGCTTCAGCCCCAGCATTTT. Residues: CASSATGLQPQHF. The V gene is TRBV7-2, the J gene TRBJ1-5, with 7 bases that match TRBD1. V lost 5 bases, J lost 6 bases, and 4 bases stayed unmatched. Per germline, CDR1 SGHTA and CDR2 FQGNSA. CDR3 size: 13 residues. Using reference TRBV7-2 and TRBJ1-5 for the parts outside the CDR3, the full variable domain is GAGVSQSPSNKVTEKGKDVELRCDPISGHTALYWYRQSLGQGLEFLIYFQGNSAPDKSGLPSDRFSAERTGGSVSTLTIQRTQQEDSAVYLCASSATGLQPQHFGDGTRLSIL.

The rearrangement uses TRBV11-3 and TRBJ2-7, with D possibly being TRBD2 (5 bases). The CDR3 is 15 residues long. The germline CDR1 and CDR2 sequences are SGHNT and YENEEA. The V end was cut by 5 bases, the J end by 3 bases, with 17 bases between. The DNA of the CDR3 is TGTGCCAGCAGCCCATCAGACGGTGGAGGCTACGAGCAGTACTTC. Residues: CASSPSDGGGYEQYF.

This clone was observed a single time. The chain couples TRBV7-3 to TRBJ1-1, with TRBD1 identical over 8 bases. This CDR3 spans 17 amino acids. Germline CDR1 SGHTA, CDR2 FQGTGA. V lost 5 bases to trimming and J lost 1 base; unmatched junction nucleotides: 12. For the CDR3, the DNA is TGTGCCAGCAGCACCCAACCAGGGGGCGAGGGGAACACTGAAGCTTTCTTT. It encodes CASSTQPGGEGNTEAFF.

The CDR3 nucleotides are TGTGCCAGCTACAGGGTAAGGGGCACTGAAGCTTTCTTT. Translated, it gives CASYRVRGTEAFF. This rearrangement joins TRBV2 to TRBJ1-1; maybe TRBD1 (6 bases). The CDR3 spans 13 residues. In germline, CDR1 is SNHLY, CDR2 FYNNEI. The V end lost 8 bases, the J end lost 4 bases, and 14 bases lay between the germline ends.

This clone has only a few counts. This chain joins TRBV7-9 and TRBJ2-5; D might be TRBD2 (5 bases). The J call may be mistaken, given a closer DNA end match to TRBJ2-7. Germline CDR1 SEHNR, CDR2 FQNEAQ (reference sequence). The CDR3 totals 18 residues. The CDR3: CASSQTLRLPWSSYEQYF. CDR3 sequence (DNA): TGTGCCAGCAGCCAAACGCTAAGACTACCTTGGAGCTCCTACGAGCAGTACTTC.

The chain employs TRBV27 and TRBJ1-2; 8 nucleotides match TRBD1. The CDR3 is made up of 16 amino acids. In germline, CDR1 is MNHEY, CDR2 SMNVEV (reference sequence). The V segment lost 8 bases and the J segment 0 bases; nucleotides outside the gene matches: 11. The CDR3 loop reads CASSWDRRVANYGYTF. CDR3 coding DNA: TGTGCCAGCTCCTGGGACAGGAGGGTAGCTAACTATGGCTACACCTTC.

Only one count was recorded for this clone. The chain carries TRBV6-5 and TRBJ2-3; TRBD1 is a possible D gene (5 bases). The V and J ends lost 0 bases and 2 bases respectively, with 9 bases between them. Per germline, CDR1 MNHEY and CDR2 SVGAGI. CDR3 length equals 15 residues. The CDR3 coding sequence is TGTGCCAGCAGTTACTCTGCAGGGCCCACAGATACGCAGTATTTT. Amino acids: CASSYSAGPTDTQYF.

In its sample, this clone was seen a few times. This chain connects TRBV19 to TRBJ1-4; 9 bases map to TRBD1. Germline CDR1 reads LNHDA; CDR2 reads SQIVND (reference sequence). This CDR3 is 16 amino acids long. V gave up 4 bases and J gave up 8 bases; unmatched junction bases: 11. CDR3 residues: CASSTPQGARTEKLFF. In DNA form, the CDR3 reads TGTGCCAGTAGTACCCCACAGGGGGCCCGGACGGAAAAACTGTTTTTT.

This clone was recorded once. This chain joins TRBV10-3 and TRBJ2-7; 7 bases align to TRBD1. Unmatched junction bases numbered 3, after V lost 8 bases and J lost 2 bases. The CDR3 runs 12 residues. Germline-derived CDR1 and CDR2 are ENHRY and SYGVKD. CDR3 in DNA: TGTGCCATCGGGCAGGGGGCCTACGAGCAGTACTTC. This encodes CAIGQGAYEQYF.

This chain connects TRBV9 to TRBJ1-4, with D maybe TRBD1 (5 bases). This CDR3 comprises 14 residues. The V and J ends lost 5 bases and 7 bases respectively, with 15 bases between them. Germline CDR1 SGDLS, CDR2 YYNGEE. CDR3 nucleotides: TGTGCCAGCAGTCCCGGGGGTGGGAGTGAAAAACTGTTTTTT. Protein sequence: CASSPGGGSEKLFF.